The 31 T cell receptor beta chains listed next were all sequenced from one sample in a study of shared clonotypes between healthy human individuals. Data came from immunoSEQ multiplex PCR; TCRdb stores just in-frame clones and leaves some out. The data hold approximately 1.5 million clones, with approximately 98.5% observed a single time. The sequenced sample consisted of naive CD4+ T cells sorted from blood. Subset of the sample: CD45RA+ positively selected. These TCRs come from a young man in good health.

CDR3 sequence (DNA): TGTGCCAGTAGTATACTAGCCGATACCTACGAGCAGTACTTC. Protein: CASSILADTYEQYF. The rearrangement links TRBV19 to TRBJ2-7; TRBD2 might be the D (5 bases). The length of the CDR3 is 14 residues. V lost 2 bases, J lost 2 bases, and 10 bases lay in between. From germline, CDR1 is LNHDA and CDR2 SQIVND (reference sequence). The full variable domain, with the rest looked up from reference TRBV19 and TRBJ2-7, is DGGITQSPKYLFRKEGQNVTLSCEQNLNHDAMYWYRQDPGQGLRLIYYSQIVNDFQKGDIAEGYSVSREKKESFPLTVTSAQKNPTAFYLCASSILADTYEQYFGPGTRLTVT.

This chain connects TRBV5-6 to TRBJ2-2; D is unclear. CDR3 length: 17 residues. Deletions cut 1 base from V and 2 bases from J, with 15 bases between. CDR1 and CDR2 (germline): SGHDT, YYEEEE. This CDR3 reads CASSLRLLGSNTGELFF. The CDR3 nucleotides are TGTGCCAGCAGCTTGAGGCTCCTGGGATCAAACACCGGGGAGCTGTTTTTT.

V is TRBV9 and J is TRBJ2-7; D gene ambiguous. This CDR3 contains 14 residues. V lost 4 bases, J lost 4 bases, and 15 bases lay in between. Germline assignment: CDR1 SGDLS and CDR2 YYNGEE. CDR3 nucleotide sequence: TGTGCCAGCAGCCCGCACCGTCGTGAGTACGAGCAGTACTTC. It is translated as CASSPHRREYEQYF.

The V gene is TRBV19, the J gene TRBJ2-2; 7 bases map to TRBD1. Germline trimming cut 4 bases from V and 5 bases from J; bases unmatched to any gene: 7. The CDR3 sequence is 15 residues long. Looked up from germline, CDR1 is LNHDA and CDR2 is SQIVND (reference sequence). CDR3 loop: CASSRRQGETGELFF. CDR3 bases: TGTGCCAGTAGTAGGCGACAGGGCGAAACCGGGGAGCTGTTTTTT.

The chain links TRBV28 to TRBJ2-3; weak D call: TRBD2 (6 bases). Germline V gene sequence: CDR1 MDHEN, CDR2 SYDVKM. This CDR3 has 12 amino acids. Trimming cost V 5 bases and J 7 bases, with 10 bases left between them. The CDR3 protein is CASSTGLNTQYF. The DNA for the CDR3 is TGTGCCAGCAGTACGGGACTGAATACGCAGTATTTT.

J is TRBJ1-1 and V is TRBV11-3, with D unclear. The CDR3 covers 13 residues. Germline loops: CDR1 SGHNT, CDR2 YENEEA. With 4 bases removed from V and 3 bases from J, the gap between germline ends came to 9 bases. For the CDR3, the DNA is TGTGCCAGCAGCTCACAGAAAGACACTGAAGCTTTCTTT. As protein: CASSSQKDTEAFF.

The rearrangement links TRBV19 to TRBJ2-1; D call uncertain. The length of the CDR3 is 17 residues. Germline CDR1 and CDR2: LNHDA and SQIVND (reference sequence). The V end was cut by 3 bases, the J end by 4 bases, with 19 bases between. The CDR3 region has the DNA TGTGCCAGTAGTATTAGCCAAACTACACTCTCTTACAATGAGCAGTTCTTC. Protein product: CASSISQTTLSYNEQFF.

V and J are TRBV15 and TRBJ1-4; no definite D call. Between the trimmed V and J ends, which lost 1 base and 6 bases, there was a span of 9 bases. Germline-derived CDR1 and CDR2 are LNHNV and YYDKDF (reference sequence). The CDR3 length is 14 residues. The CDR3 here is CATSRVRLDEKLFF. In DNA, the CDR3 is TGTGCCACCAGCAGAGTTAGGCTAGATGAAAAACTGTTTTTT. The full variable domain, rest sourced from reference TRBV15 and TRBJ1-4, is DAMVIQNPRYQVTQFGKPVTLSCSQTLNHNVMYWYQQKSSQAPKLLFHYYDKDFNNEADTPDNFQSRRPNTSFCFLDIRSPGLGDTAMYLCATSRVRLDEKLFFGSGTQLSVL.

In the case of this clone: Other DNA sequences within the sample encode an identical CDR3. The CDR3 DNA is TGTGCCAGCTCACCAGGGGGTTTTCGCACAGATACGCAGTATTTT. This encodes CASSPGGFRTDTQYF. This rearrangement joins TRBV18 to TRBJ2-3; possibly TRBD1 or TRBD2 for D (5 bases each). The CDR3 is 15 residues long. The germline CDR1 and CDR2 sequences are KGHSH and LQKENI. With 2 bases removed from V and 1 base from J, the gap between germline ends came to 10 bases. Full variable domain (rest looked up from reference TRBV18 and TRBJ2-3): NAGVMQNPRHLVRRRGQEARLRCSPMKGHSHVYWYRQLPEEGLKFMVYLQKENIIDESGMPKERFSAEFPKEGPSILRIQQVVRGDSAAYFCASSPGGFRTDTQYFGPGTRLTVL.

This clone was seen just once. This sequence joins TRBV11-3 and TRBJ2-2, with D unclear. V was shortened by 5 bases and J by 5 bases, with 21 bases between the two germline ends. The CDR3 runs 17 residues. CDR1 and CDR2 from the germline V gene are SGHNT and YENEEA. CDR3 DNA: TGTGCCAGCAGCCAAACGGAAGGGCTCTTGAGGACCGGGGAGCTGTTTTTT. Protein sequence: CASSQTEGLLRTGELFF.

This rearrangement joins TRBV10-2 to TRBJ2-1; D is uncertain. The CDR3 loop spans 15 amino acids. V was pared by 4 bases and J by 7 bases, with 17 bases between. Germline lookup yields CDR1 WSHSY and CDR2 SAAADI. CDR3 DNA: TGCGCCAGCAGTGCGTCAATAGCAGGAGCGAATGAGCAGTTCTTC. This gives the protein CASSASIAGANEQFF.

The rearrangement uses TRBV11-2 and TRBJ2-3; D is unresolved. The germline V and J ends were trimmed by 8 bases and 7 bases, with 10 bases remaining between them. The CDR3 extends over 11 amino acids. Germline values: CDR1 SGHAT, CDR2 FQNNGV. The CDR3 sequence: CASGFSNTQYF. For the CDR3, the DNA is TGTGCCAGCGGATTTAGCAATACGCAGTATTTT.

The chain recombines TRBV28 with TRBJ2-7; 13 bases fit TRBD2. With V trimmed by 4 bases and J by 11 bases, 5 bases remained unmatched. This CDR3 has 13 residues. Germline V gene data show CDR1 as MDHEN and CDR2 as SYDVKM. The CDR3 sequence: CASSSGLAGEKYF. DNA for the CDR3: TGTGCCAGCAGTTCCGGACTAGCGGGAGAAAAGTACTTC.

This clone is a singleton in its sample. The chain couples TRBV5-1 to TRBJ2-3, with 7 bases aligning to TRBD2. Trimming cost V 3 bases and J 2 bases; bases outside gene matches: 6. The CDR3 sequence is 15 residues long. CDR1 and CDR2 (germline): SGHRS, YFSETQ. The DNA for the CDR3 is TGCGCCAGCAGCTCTGAAGCGGGACCCACAGATACGCAGTATTTT. It is translated as CASSSEAGPTDTQYF.

V gene TRBV4-2 combines with J gene TRBJ1-2, with TRBD1 identical over 10 bases. This CDR3 is 21 amino acids long. The junction had 24 bases not matched to a gene; V was cut back by 4 bases and J by 4 bases. The germline V gene has CDR1 LGHNA and CDR2 YNFKEQ. DNA of the CDR3: TGTGCCAGCAGCCCTGGACAGGGGGGTTCCCATACCTCTTTGGCCCTCTATGGCTACACCTTC. Protein: CASSPGQGGSHTSLALYGYTF.

The chain combines TRBV7-8 with TRBJ2-7; possibly TRBD2 for D (5 bases). V was clipped by 8 bases and J by 0 bases, with 14 bases between them. The CDR3 consists of 14 residues. Germline assignment: CDR1 SGHVS and CDR2 FQNEAQ. The CDR3 nucleotides are TGTGCCAGCCTCACGGCGGGTATCTCCTACGAGCAGTACTTC. It yields the protein CASLTAGISYEQYF.

CDR3 residues: CASSPPGLGSYNEQFF. The CDR3 DNA is TGTGCCAGCAGCCCCCCCGGACTAGGTTCCTACAATGAGCAGTTCTTC. V usage is TRBV14 and J usage is TRBJ2-1; 7 bases fit TRBD2. The CDR3 is 16 amino acids. Per germline, CDR1 SGHDN and CDR2 FVKESK. V lost 4 bases and J lost 1; bases outside the gene matches: 7.

The chain has TRBV29-1 and TRBJ2-1, with 10 bases fitting TRBD2. V was pared by 5 bases and J by 2 bases, with 3 bases of the junction left unmatched. Looked up from germline, CDR1 is SQVTM and CDR2 is ANQGSEA. The CDR3 has 14 amino acids. DNA for the CDR3: TGCAGCGTTCGGCTAGCGGGAGCCTACAATGAGCAGTTCTTC. This sequence encodes CSVRLAGAYNEQFF.

The V and J genes are TRBV25-1 and TRBJ2-2; D not resolved. Trimming shortened V by 0 bases and J by 4 bases, and 3 bases separated the two germline ends. Germline-derived CDR1 and CDR2 are MGHDK and SYGVNS. The length of the CDR3 is 13 residues. This CDR3 is CASSEYTTGELFF. The DNA for the CDR3 is TGTGCCAGCAGTGAATACACCACCGGGGAGCTGTTTTTT.

The genes are TRBV19 and TRBJ1-2; D is uncertain. CDR3 length: 15 residues. The ends were cut back, 3 bases at V and 2 bases at J, with 13 bases in the middle. CDR1 and CDR2 from the germline V gene are LNHDA and SQIVND (reference sequence). CDR3 bases: TGTGCCAGTAGTATTGTCGTGGGAGGCAACTATGGCTACACCTTC. Translating it yields CASSIVVGGNYGYTF.

The genes are TRBV7-9 and TRBJ2-1, with TRBD2 matching over 11 bases. The CDR3 is 14 amino acids. J was trimmed by 15 bases and V by 3 bases; bases with no gene match: 10. The germline gives CDR1 SEHNR, CDR2 FQNEAQ (reference sequence). The CDR3 DNA sequence: TGTGCCAGCAGCTTCACTAGCGGGAGTAAGATGTGGTTCTTC. This codes for CASSFTSGSKMWFF.

This chain links TRBV21-1 with TRBJ1-2. TRBV21-1 is marked as a pseudogene. This CDR3 spans 14 amino acids. CDR3 amino acids: CASTKNPAVYGYTF. The DNA of the CDR3 is TGTGCCAGCACCAAAAACCCGGCAGTCTATGGCTACACCTTC.

The rearrangement links TRBV11-2 to TRBJ2-7, with 7 bases that match TRBD2. V gave up 7 bases and J gave up 2 bases; unmatched junction bases: 11. The CDR3 has 15 amino acids. Germline CDR1 is SGHAT and CDR2 is FQNNGV. For the CDR3, the DNA is TGTGCCAGCATGAGACGGGAGGTTTCCCCCTACGAGCAGTACTTC. The encoded protein is CASMRREVSPYEQYF.

V and J are TRBV5-8 and TRBJ1-4; D unresolved. V was cut by 1 base and J by 8 bases, with 6 bases left in between. From germline, CDR1 is SGHTS and CDR2 YDEGEE. The CDR3 extends over 12 amino acids. The CDR3 region has the DNA TGTGCCAGCAGCTTGATACTGGAAAAACTGTTTTTT. It encodes CASSLILEKLFF.

This clone was counted a single time. The DNA for the CDR3 is TGTGCCAGCAGCCCCGGACTAGCTACAGAGACCCAGTACTTC. Translating it yields CASSPGLATETQYF. The rearrangement links TRBV5-6 to TRBJ2-5; the match to TRBD2 covers 8 bases. The CDR3 is 14 amino acids. Germline-derived CDR1 and CDR2 are SGHDT and YYEEEE. Trimming removed 4 bases from V and 4 bases from J; junction bases left unmatched: 6.

V usage is TRBV6-5 and J usage is TRBJ2-7; D is possibly TRBD1 (6 bases). Trimming pared 7 bases from V and 4 bases from J, leaving 17 bases between. This CDR3 spans 14 amino acids. The germline CDR1 and CDR2 sequences are MNHEY and SVGAGI. The CDR3, as DNA: TGTGCCAGCACTGGCCCTCAGGGGAAATACGAGCAGTACTTC. Amino acids: CASTGPQGKYEQYF.

The rearrangement joins TRBV28 to TRBJ1-2, with a weak D call TRBD1 (6 bases). The V gene's germline CDR1 is MDHEN and CDR2 SYDVKM. V was shortened by 5 bases and J by 4 bases, with 20 bases between the two germline ends. The CDR3 spans 16 residues. The CDR3 DNA follows: TGTGCCAGCAGTCGCGAATCAGGGGTTTCGGGCTATGGCTACACCTTC. Amino acid sequence: CASSRESGVSGYGYTF.

V usage is TRBV9 and J usage is TRBJ2-5; 9 bases fit TRBD1. The CDR3 sequence is 15 residues long. V gave up 4 bases and J gave up 1 base; unmatched junction bases: 5. The germline gives CDR1 SGDLS, CDR2 YYNGEE. The CDR3 sequence: CASSPGTGPQETQYF. DNA of the CDR3: TGTGCCAGCAGCCCTGGGACAGGGCCCCAAGAGACCCAGTACTTC.

This clone is a singleton in its sample. This chain links TRBV7-9 with TRBJ1-3; D possibly corresponds to TRBD1 (6 bases). This CDR3 comprises 16 residues. Germline V gives CDR1 SEHNR, CDR2 FQNEAQ (reference sequence). Deletions cut 6 bases from V and 0 bases from J, with 15 bases between. This CDR3 is CASSPGGGLSGNTIYF. CDR3 DNA: TGTGCCAGCAGTCCCGGGGGCGGCCTCTCTGGAAACACCATATATTTT.

This chain joins TRBV11-2 and TRBJ1-5; D is unclear. V was pared by 2 bases and J by 4 bases, with 6 bases between. The germline V gene has CDR1 SGHAT and CDR2 FQNNGV. CDR3 length: 13 residues. Here the CDR3 reads CASSLSVNQPQHF. The CDR3 nucleotides are TGTGCCAGCAGCTTATCGGTGAATCAGCCCCAGCATTTT.

The V and J genes are TRBV6-6 and TRBJ2-1; 10 bases align to TRBD2. CDR3 size: 16 residues. Germline V CDR1 and CDR2: MNHNY, SVGAGI (reference sequence). V lost 4 bases, J lost 7 bases, and 10 bases stayed unmatched. In nucleotides, the CDR3 is TGTGCCAGCAGTTGGACTAACAGCGGGAGGGCTAATGAGCAGTTCTTC. It specifies CASSWTNSGRANEQFF.